These 5 T cell receptor beta chains were sequenced from one sample in a study of blood T cell repertoires in COVID-19. Some clones are missing from TCRdb's copy, which holds only in-frame ones; the method was immunoSEQ multiplex PCR. The sample carries about 170,000 clones, approximately 82% recorded once. Input material: PBMCs or T cells enriched from blood (not recorded which). The source is a woman aged 50 to 60 in a cohort exposed to, infected with or recovered from COVID-19 (not recorded which).

This chain connects TRBV29-1 to TRBJ1-1, with D hard to call. The CDR3 runs 11 residues. The V gene's germline CDR1 is SQVTM and CDR2 ANQGSEA. V dropped 4 bases and J dropped 3 bases, with 6 bases sitting between them. The CDR3 DNA reads TGCAGCGTTGTACGGGACACTGAAGCTTTCTTT. Protein sequence: CSVVRDTEAFF.

The rearrangement links TRBV19 to TRBJ2-5; 8 bases fit TRBD1. The CDR3 is 13 residues long. The V gene end was trimmed by 5 bases and the J gene end by 5 bases; junction bases not matched to a gene: 4. The V gene's germline CDR1 is LNHDA and CDR2 SQIVND (reference sequence). CDR3 coding DNA: TGTGCCAGTAGTTCGGGGGACAGGGAGACCCAGTACTTC. Its protein product is CASSSGDRETQYF.

This clone appeared a single time. The chain links TRBV11-2 to TRBJ2-7; TRBD2 matches at 8 bases. V was pared by 1 base and J by 0 bases, with 8 bases of the junction left unmatched. CDR1 is SGHAT, CDR2 FQNNGV, per germline. The CDR3 length is 17 residues. The chain's CDR3 is CASSLGPAGAFSYEQYF. CDR3 nucleotide sequence: TGTGCCAGCAGCTTAGGACCAGCGGGGGCTTTCTCCTACGAGCAGTACTTC.

This chain connects TRBV13 to TRBJ2-5; TRBD1 is a possible D gene (6 bases). The CDR3 runs to 16 residues. Trimming removed 0 bases at V and 4 bases at J, with 15 bases between. Germline CDR1 reads PRHDT; CDR2 reads FYEKMQ (reference sequence). CDR3 bases: TGTGCCAGCAGCTTAGGGGGAACAGGGAAGGGAGAGACCCAGTACTTC. Translation gives CASSLGGTGKGETQYF.

The CDR3 reads CASSLDRGLSRNEQFF. The CDR3 DNA follows: TGTGCCAGCTCCCTTGACAGGGGTCTTTCCCGCAATGAGCAGTTCTTC. The chain combines TRBV18 with TRBJ2-1; 8 bases line up with TRBD1. With V trimmed by 6 bases and J by 6 bases, 13 bases remained unmatched. In germline, CDR1 is KGHSH, CDR2 LQKENI. CDR3 length: 16 amino acids.